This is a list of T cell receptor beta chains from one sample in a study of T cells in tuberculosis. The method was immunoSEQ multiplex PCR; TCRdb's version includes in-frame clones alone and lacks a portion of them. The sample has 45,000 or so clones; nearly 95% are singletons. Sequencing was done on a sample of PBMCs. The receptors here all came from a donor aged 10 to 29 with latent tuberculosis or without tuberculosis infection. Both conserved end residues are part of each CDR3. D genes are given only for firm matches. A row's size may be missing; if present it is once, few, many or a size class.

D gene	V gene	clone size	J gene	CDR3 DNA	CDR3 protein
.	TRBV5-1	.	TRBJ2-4	TGCGCCAGCAGCTTGGCGGGGTCGAGGGACATTCAGTACTTC	CASSLAGSRDIQYF
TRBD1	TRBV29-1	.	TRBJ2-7	TGCAGCGTTGAAGATTGGACGCCCCGGGACAGCACCTACGAGCAGTACTTC	CSVEDWTPRDSTYEQYF
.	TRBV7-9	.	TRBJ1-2	TGTGCCAGCAGCTTAGCGCAAACGAGAGGGGGCTACACCTTC	CASSLAQTRGGYTF
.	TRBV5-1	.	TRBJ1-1	TGCGCCAGCAGCTTGGTAGGAGTCGGGGCTTTCTTT	CASSLVGVGAFF
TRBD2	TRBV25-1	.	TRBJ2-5	TGTGCCAGCAGTCCCCTAGCGGGAGTAGAGACCCAGTACTTC	CASSPLAGVETQYF
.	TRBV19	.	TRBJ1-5	TGTGCCAGTAGTTCATACAGGGCCCTAGCGGATCAGCCCCAGCATTTT	CASSSYRALADQPQHF
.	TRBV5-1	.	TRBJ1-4	TGCGCCAGCAGCCCGCTGACACATGGCAGTAGTGAAAAACTGTTTTTT	CASSPLTHGSSEKLFF
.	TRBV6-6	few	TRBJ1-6	TGTGCCAGTTGTAACTCTCGGAATTCACCCCTCCACTTT	CASCNSRNSPLHF
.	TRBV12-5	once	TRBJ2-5	TGTGCTAGTGGTCCAATGGGTGGAGGGCAAGAGACCCAGTACTTC	CASGPMGGGQETQYF
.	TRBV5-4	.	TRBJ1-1	TGTGCCAGCAGCTTGTGGGGGGGGCTAGAAGCTTTCTTT	CASSLWGGLEAFF
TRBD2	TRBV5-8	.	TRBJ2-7	TGTGCCAGCAGGCTGGGACTAGCGGGAGTAGGTACTTACGAGCAGTACTTC	CASRLGLAGVGTYEQYF
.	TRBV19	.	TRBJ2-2	TGTGCCAGTGAGTGGCAGGGGAACACCGGGGAGCTGTTTTTT	CASEWQGNTGELFF
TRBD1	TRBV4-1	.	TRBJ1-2	TGCGCCAGCAGCCAAGATTATATGGACAGGGAGATGTATGGCTACACCTTC	CASSQDYMDREMYGYTF
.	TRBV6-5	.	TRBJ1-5	TGTGCCAGCAGCCGGGATTATAGCAATCAGCCCCAGCATTTT	CASSRDYSNQPQHF
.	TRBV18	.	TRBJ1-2	TGTGCCAGCTCACCCCCAGACAGGCGCGAAGGCTACACCTTC	CASSPPDRREGYTF
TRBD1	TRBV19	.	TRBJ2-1	TGTGCCAGTAGTACCACCGGGACAGGGGGCTCTTATGAGCAGTTCTTC	CASSTTGTGGSYEQFF
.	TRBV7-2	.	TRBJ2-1	TGTGCCAGCAGGGACTACAACAATGAGCAGTTCTTC	CASRDYNNEQFF
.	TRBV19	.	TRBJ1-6	TGTGCCAGTAGTCTCTGGGGAGCCCGCTATAATTCACCCCTCCACTTT	CASSLWGARYNSPLHF
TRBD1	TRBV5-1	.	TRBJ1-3	TGCGCCAGCAGCTTAAGGGAGACAGGGCTCAACTCTGGAAACACCATATATTTT	CASSLRETGLNSGNTIYF
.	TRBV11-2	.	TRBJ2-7	TGTGCCAGCAGCTTCGGCGGTAGCAGCGACGAGCAGTACTTC	CASSFGGSSDEQYF
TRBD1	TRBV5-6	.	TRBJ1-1	TGTGCCAGCAGCTTGAAACCGGGACAGACTGGGGGTGAAGCTTTCTTT	CASSLKPGQTGGEAFF
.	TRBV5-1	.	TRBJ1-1	TGCGCCAGCAGCCCCCTGGGCCCATCGCGACGGGCTTTCTTT	CASSPLGPSRRAFF
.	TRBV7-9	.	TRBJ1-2	TGTGCCAGCAGCTCCCCCATCACCCACAGGGATGGCTACACCTTC	CASSSPITHRDGYTF
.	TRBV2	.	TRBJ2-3	TGTGCCAGCAAGAGAGAGGCGTCCTCCCGGGATACGCAGTATTTT	CASKREASSRDTQYF
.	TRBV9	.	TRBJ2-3	TGTGCCAGCAGCTCGAGACTAGAAACAGATACGCAGTATTTT	CASSSRLETDTQYF
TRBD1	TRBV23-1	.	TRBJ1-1	TGCGCCAGCAGTCAAAGCAACGGACAGGGCAGGCGGAGGGACACTGAAGCTTTCTTT	CASSQSNGQGRRRDTEAFF
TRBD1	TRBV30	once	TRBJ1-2	TGTGCCTGGTCGGCACAGGGGGCATGGGGCTACACCTTC	CAWSAQGAWGYTF
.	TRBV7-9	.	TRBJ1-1	TGTGCCAGCAGCTTAGCGGGAGAACCGAACACTGAAGCTTTCTTT	CASSLAGEPNTEAFF
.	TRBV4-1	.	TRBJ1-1	TGCGCCAGCAGCCTACAGGGCGGGGGGCTGAACACTGAAGCTTTCTTT	CASSLQGGGLNTEAFF
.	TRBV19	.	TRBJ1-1	TGTGCCAGTAAGGGAGGTAGGGGCACTGAAGCTTTCTTT	CASKGGRGTEAFF
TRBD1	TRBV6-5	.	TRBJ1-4	TGTGCCAGCAGACTTACGGGACAGGGTGGTGAAAAACTGTTTTTT	CASRLTGQGGEKLFF
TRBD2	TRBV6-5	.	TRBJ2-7	TGTGCCAGCAGTTTCGACGGGGGGAGCTCCTACGAGCAGTACTTC	CASSFDGGSSYEQYF
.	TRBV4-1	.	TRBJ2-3	TGCGCCAGCAGCCCTGACTGGATTAACACAGATACGCAGTATTTT	CASSPDWINTDTQYF
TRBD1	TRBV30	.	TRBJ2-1	TGTGCCTGGGGGGACAGACAGGGGTACAATGAGCAGTTCTTC	CAWGDRQGYNEQFF
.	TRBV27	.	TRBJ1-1	TGTGCCAGCGGAACAGGGAGGGGAATGGATGAAGCTTTCTTT	CASGTGRGMDEAFF
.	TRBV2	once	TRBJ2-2	TGTGCCAGCCGTCTCGGTTACACCGGGGAGCTGTTTTTT	CASRLGYTGELFF
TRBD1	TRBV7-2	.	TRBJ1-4	TGTGCCAGCAGCTTAGCGGACAGGGCCCTTATGAAACTGTTTTTT	CASSLADRALMKLFF
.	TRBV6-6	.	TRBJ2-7	TGTGCCAGCAGTTACTGGAAAGGGGGCTACGAGCAGTACTTC	CASSYWKGGYEQYF
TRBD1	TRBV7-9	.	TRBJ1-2	TGTGCCAGCAGCTCCGGACAGGGGCCTATTAACTATGGCTACACCTTC	CASSSGQGPINYGYTF
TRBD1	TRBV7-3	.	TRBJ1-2	TGTGCCAGCAGCTCCACCCCCGGGACAGGGGCTGTTGATGGCTACACCTTC	CASSSTPGTGAVDGYTF
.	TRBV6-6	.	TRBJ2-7	TGTGCCAGCCTCCTGGAGGGAGATATGTACTTC	CASLLEGDMYF
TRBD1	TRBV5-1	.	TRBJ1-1	TGCGCCAGCGGGACAGAATACATGAACACTGAAGCTTTCTTT	CASGTEYMNTEAFF
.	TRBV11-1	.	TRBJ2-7	TGTGCCAGCAGCTTTGGGCGGGACAGATGGCCGTACTTC	CASSFGRDRWPYF
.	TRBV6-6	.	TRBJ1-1	TGTGCCAGCAGTTACCCTCCAGGGGTTGACACTGAAGCTTTCTTT	CASSYPPGVDTEAFF
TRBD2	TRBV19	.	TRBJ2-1	TGTGCCAGTAGTTGGACTAGCGCTAAATACAATGAGCAGTTCTTC	CASSWTSAKYNEQFF
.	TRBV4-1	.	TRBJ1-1	TGCGCCAGCAGCCAAGGGCAGGGGCCTAACACTGAAGCTTTCTTT	CASSQGQGPNTEAFF